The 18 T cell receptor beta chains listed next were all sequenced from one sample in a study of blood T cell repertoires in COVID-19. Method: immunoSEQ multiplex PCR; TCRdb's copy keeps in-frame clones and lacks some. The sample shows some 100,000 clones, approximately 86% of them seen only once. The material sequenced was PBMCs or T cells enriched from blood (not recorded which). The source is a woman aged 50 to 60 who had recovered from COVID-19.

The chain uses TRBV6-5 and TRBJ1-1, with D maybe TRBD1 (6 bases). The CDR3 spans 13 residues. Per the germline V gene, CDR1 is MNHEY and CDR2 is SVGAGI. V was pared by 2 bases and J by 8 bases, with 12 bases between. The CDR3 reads CASSYRDMSEAFF. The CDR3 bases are TGTGCCAGCAGTTACCGGGACATGTCGGAAGCTTTCTTT.

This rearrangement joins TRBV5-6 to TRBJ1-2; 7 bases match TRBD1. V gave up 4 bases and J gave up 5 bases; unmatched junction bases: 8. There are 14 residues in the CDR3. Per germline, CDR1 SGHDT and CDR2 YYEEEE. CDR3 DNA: TGTGCCAGCAGCAACAGGGGCGGCTGGTATGGCTACACCTTC. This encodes CASSNRGGWYGYTF. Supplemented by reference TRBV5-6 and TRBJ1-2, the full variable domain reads DAGVTQSPTHLIKTRGQQVTLRCSPKSGHDTVSWYQQALGQGPQFIFQYYEEEERQRGNFPDRFSGHQFPNYSSELNVNALLLGDSALYLCASSNRGGWYGYTFGSGTRLTVV.

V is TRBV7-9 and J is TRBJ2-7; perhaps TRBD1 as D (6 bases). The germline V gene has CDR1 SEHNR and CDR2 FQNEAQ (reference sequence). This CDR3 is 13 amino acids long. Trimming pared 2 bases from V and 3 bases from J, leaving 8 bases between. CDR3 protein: CASSLKDSYEQYF. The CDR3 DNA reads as TGTGCCAGCAGCTTAAAGGACAGCTACGAGCAGTACTTC.

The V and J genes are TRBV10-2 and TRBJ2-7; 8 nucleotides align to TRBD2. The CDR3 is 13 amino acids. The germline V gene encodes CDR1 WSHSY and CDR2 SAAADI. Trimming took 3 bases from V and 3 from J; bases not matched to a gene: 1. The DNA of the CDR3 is TGCGCCAGCAGTGATAGCGGGAACTACGAGCAGTACTTC. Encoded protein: CASSDSGNYEQYF.

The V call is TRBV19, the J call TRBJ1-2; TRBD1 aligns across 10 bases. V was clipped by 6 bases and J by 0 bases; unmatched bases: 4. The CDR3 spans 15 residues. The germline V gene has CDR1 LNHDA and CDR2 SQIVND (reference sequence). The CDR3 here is CASRDRGRPNYGYTF. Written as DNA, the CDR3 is TGTGCCAGTAGAGACAGGGGGCGGCCTAACTATGGCTACACCTTC.

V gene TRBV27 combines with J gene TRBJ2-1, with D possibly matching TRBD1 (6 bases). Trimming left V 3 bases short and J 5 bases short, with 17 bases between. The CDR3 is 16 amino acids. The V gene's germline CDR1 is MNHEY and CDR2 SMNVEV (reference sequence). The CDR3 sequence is CASSFLGTHTHNEQFF. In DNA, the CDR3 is TGTGCCAGCAGTTTCCTCGGGACACATACTCACAATGAGCAGTTCTTC.

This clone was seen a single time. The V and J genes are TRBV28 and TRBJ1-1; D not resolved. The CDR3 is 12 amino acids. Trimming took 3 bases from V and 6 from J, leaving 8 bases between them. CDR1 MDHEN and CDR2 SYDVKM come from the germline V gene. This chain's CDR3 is CASSFLTAEAFF. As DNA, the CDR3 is TGTGCCAGCAGTTTTTTGACTGCTGAAGCTTTCTTT.

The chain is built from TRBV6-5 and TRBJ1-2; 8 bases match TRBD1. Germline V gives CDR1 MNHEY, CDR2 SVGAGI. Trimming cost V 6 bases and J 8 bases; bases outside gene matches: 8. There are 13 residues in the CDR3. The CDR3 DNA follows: TGTGCCAGCAGCACTACAGGGGGTAGGGGCTACACCTTC. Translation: CASSTTGGRGYTF.

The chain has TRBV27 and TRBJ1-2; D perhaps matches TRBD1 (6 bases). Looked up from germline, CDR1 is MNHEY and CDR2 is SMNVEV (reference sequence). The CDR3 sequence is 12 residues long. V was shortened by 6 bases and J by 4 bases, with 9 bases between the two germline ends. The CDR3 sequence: CASRQGSYGYTF. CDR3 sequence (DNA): TGTGCCAGCAGGCAGGGGTCCTATGGCTACACCTTC.

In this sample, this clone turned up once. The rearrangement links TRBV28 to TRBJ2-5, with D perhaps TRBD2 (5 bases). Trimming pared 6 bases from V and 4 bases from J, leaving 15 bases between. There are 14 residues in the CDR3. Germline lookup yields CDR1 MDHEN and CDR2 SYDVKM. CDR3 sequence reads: CASRKVIGVETQYF. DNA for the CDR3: TGTGCCAGCAGAAAGGTCATCGGGGTAGAGACCCAGTACTTC.

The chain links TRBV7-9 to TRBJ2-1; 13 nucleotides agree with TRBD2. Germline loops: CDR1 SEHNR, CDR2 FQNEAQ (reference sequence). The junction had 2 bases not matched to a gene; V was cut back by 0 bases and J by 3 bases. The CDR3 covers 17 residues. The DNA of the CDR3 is TGTGCCAGCAGCTTAGCGGGACTAGCGGGATACTACAATGAGCAGTTCTTC. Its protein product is CASSLAGLAGYYNEQFF. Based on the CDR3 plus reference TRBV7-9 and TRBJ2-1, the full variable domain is DTGVSQNPRHKITKRGQNVTFRCDPISEHNRLYWYRQTLGQGPEFLTYFQNEAQLEKSRLLSDRFSAERPKGSFSTLEIQRTEQGDSAMYLCASSLAGLAGYYNEQFFGPGTRLTVL.

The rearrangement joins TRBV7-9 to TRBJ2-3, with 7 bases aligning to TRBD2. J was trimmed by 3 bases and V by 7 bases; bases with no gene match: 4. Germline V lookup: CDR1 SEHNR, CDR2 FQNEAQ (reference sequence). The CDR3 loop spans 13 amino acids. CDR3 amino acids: CASILGGTDTQYF. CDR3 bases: TGTGCCAGCATCCTGGGAGGGACAGATACGCAGTATTTT.

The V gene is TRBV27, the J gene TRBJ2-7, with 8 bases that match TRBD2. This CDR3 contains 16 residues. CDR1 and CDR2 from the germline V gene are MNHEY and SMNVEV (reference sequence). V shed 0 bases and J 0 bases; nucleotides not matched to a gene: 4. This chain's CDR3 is CASSLSQAGVSYEQYF. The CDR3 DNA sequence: TGTGCCAGCAGTTTATCCCAAGCGGGAGTCTCCTACGAGCAGTACTTC.

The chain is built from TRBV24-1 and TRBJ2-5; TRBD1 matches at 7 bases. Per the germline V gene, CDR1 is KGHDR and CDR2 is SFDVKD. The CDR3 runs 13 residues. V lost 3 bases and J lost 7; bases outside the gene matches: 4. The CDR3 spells CATSDTGVGTQYF. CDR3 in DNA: TGTGCCACCAGTGATACAGGGGTAGGGACCCAGTACTTC.

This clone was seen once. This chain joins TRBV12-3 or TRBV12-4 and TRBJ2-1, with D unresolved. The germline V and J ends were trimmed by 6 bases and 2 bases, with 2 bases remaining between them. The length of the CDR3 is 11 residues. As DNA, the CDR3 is TGTGCCAGCAGCGCCTACAATGAGCAGTTCTTC. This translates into CASSAYNEQFF.

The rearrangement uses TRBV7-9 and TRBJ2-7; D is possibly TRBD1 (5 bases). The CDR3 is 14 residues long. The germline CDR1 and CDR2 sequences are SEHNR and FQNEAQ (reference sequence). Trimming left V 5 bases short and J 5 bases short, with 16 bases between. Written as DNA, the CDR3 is TGTGCCAGCAGCGGGGCGCACCTCAGGGACGAGCAGTACTTC. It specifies CASSGAHLRDEQYF.

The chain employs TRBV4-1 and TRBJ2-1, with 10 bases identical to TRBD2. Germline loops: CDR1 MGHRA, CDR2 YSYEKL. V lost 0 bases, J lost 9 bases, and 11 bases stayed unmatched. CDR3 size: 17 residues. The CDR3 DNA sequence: TGCGCCAGCAGCCAAGATCTTTCAACTAGCGGGATCTTTGAGCAGTTCTTC. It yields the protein CASSQDLSTSGIFEQFF.

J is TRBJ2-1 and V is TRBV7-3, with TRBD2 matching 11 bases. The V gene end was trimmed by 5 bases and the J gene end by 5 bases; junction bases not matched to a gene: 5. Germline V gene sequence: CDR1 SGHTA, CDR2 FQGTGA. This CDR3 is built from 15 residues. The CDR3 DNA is TGTGCCAGCAGCCCCGGGACTAGCGGACACAATGAGCAGTTCTTC. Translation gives CASSPGTSGHNEQFF.